This TCR beta chain was recorded in a study of blood T cell repertoires in COVID-19. Data came from immunoSEQ multiplex PCR; TCRdb stores just in-frame clones and leaves some out. The sample lists more than 95,000 clones, about four fifths occurring once. Losses at the gene ends were 4 bases for V and 8 bases for J; bases not matched to a gene: 7. Looked up from germline, CDR1 is MGHRA and CDR2 is YSYEKL. CDR3 size: 14 residues. Sequencing was performed on peripheral blood. The TCR originated in a man aged 40-49 years with active or convalescent COVID-19. The chain recombines TRBV4-1 with TRBJ2-1; TRBD1 matches 8 bases. CDR3: CASSLQGALDEQFF. DNA of the CDR3: TGCGCCAGCAGCCTCCAGGGGGCGCTCGATGAGCAGTTCTTC.